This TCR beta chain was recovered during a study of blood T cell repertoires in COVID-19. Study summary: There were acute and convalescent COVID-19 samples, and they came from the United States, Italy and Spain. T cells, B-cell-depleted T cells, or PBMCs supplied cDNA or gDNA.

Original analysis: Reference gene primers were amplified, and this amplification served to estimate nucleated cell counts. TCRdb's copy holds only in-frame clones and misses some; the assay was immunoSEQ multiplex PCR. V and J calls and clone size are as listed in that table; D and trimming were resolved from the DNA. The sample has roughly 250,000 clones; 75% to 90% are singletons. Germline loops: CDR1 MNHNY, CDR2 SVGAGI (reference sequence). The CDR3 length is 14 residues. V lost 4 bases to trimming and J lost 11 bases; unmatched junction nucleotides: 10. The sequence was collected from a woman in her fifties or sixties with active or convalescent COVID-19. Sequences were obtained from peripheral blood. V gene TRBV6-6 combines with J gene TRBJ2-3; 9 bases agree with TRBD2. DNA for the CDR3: TGTGCCAGCAGTTGGCGGGGGGGCCCGGATGGGCAGTATTTT. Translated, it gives CASSWRGGPDGQYF.